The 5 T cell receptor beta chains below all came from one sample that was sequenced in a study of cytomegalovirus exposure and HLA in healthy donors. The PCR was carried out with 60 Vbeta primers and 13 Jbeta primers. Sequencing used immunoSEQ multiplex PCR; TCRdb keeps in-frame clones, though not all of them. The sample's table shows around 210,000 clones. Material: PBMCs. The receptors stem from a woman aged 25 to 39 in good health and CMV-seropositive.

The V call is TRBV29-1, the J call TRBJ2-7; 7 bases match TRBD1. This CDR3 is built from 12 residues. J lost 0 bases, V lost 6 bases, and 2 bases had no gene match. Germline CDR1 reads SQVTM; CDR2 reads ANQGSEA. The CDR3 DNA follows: TGCAGCGTGAGGGGGCCCTCCTACGAGCAGTACTTC. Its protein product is CSVRGPSYEQYF.

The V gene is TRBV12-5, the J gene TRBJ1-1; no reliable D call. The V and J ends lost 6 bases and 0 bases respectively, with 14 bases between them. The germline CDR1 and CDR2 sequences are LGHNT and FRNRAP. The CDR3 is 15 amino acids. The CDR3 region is CASGSSSQLNTEAFF. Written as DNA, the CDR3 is TGTGCTAGTGGCTCTTCCTCACAGCTGAACACTGAAGCTTTCTTT.

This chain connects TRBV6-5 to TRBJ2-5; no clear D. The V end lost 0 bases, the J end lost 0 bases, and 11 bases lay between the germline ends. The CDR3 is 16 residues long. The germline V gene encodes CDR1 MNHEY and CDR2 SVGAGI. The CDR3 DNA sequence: TGTGCCAGCAGTTACTCGTTTTTCAGGCACCAAGAGACCCAGTACTTC. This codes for CASSYSFFRHQETQYF.

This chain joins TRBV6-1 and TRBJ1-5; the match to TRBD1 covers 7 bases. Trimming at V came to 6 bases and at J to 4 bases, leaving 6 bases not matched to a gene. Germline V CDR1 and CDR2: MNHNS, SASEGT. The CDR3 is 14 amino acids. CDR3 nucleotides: TGTGCCAGCAGCGGATCAGGGGGGAATCAGCCCCAGCATTTT. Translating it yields CASSGSGGNQPQHF.

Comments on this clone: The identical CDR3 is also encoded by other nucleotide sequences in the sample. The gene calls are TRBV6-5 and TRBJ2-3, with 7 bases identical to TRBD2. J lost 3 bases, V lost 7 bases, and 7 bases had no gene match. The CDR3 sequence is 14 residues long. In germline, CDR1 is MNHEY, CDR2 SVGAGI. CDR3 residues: CASTGRERTDTQYF. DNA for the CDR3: TGTGCCAGCACGGGGCGGGAGCGAACAGATACGCAGTATTTT.